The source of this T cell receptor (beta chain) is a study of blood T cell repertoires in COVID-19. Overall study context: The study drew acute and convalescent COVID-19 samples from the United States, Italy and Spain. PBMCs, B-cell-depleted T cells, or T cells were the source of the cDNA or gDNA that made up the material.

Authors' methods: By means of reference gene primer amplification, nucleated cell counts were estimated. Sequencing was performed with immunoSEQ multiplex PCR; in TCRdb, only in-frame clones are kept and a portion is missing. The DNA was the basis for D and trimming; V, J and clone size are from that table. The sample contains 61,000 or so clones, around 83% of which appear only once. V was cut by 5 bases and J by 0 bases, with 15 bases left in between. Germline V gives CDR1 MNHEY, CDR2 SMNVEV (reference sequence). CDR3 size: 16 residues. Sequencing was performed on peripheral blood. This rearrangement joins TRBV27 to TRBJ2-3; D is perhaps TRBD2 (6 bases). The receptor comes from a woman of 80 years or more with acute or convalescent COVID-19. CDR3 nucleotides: TGTGCCAGCAGTCTATGGGTAGCGGAGAGCACAGATACGCAGTATTTT. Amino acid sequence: CASSLWVAESTDTQYF.